Each of the 28 T cell receptor beta chains below was sequenced from the same sample in a study of blood T cell repertoires in COVID-19. Data came from immunoSEQ multiplex PCR; TCRdb stores just in-frame clones and leaves some out. The data contain around 200,000 clones, around four fifths of them singletons. The sequencing sample was made of peripheral blood. The receptors shown here come from a woman aged 50 to 60 with acute or convalescent COVID-19.

The chain has TRBV11-2 and TRBJ2-5; D gene unclear. V was clipped by 0 bases and J by 2 bases, with 13 bases between them. The CDR3 is 16 amino acids. The germline V gene has CDR1 SGHAT and CDR2 FQNNGV. Written as DNA, the CDR3 is TGTGCCAGCAGCTTAGAGGCTAGTCTAGTTCAAGAGACCCAGTACTTC. As protein: CASSLEASLVQETQYF.

V gene TRBV28 combines with J gene TRBJ1-2; D unresolved. CDR1 MDHEN and CDR2 SYDVKM come from the germline V gene. V was cut by 8 bases and J by 0 bases, with 7 bases left in between. The CDR3 is 12 residues long. The CDR3 is CASGEANYGYTF. The CDR3 DNA is TGTGCCAGCGGGGAGGCTAACTATGGCTACACCTTC.

A few counts support this clone. This chain links TRBV9 with TRBJ2-3; 12 bases fit TRBD2. The CDR3 has 16 residues. The ends lost 4 bases at V and 0 bases at J; junction bases unmatched: 3. Per the germline V gene, CDR1 is SGDLS and CDR2 is YYNGEE. CDR3 protein: CASSPGTSGSTDTQYF. The DNA for the CDR3 is TGTGCCAGCAGCCCGGGGACTAGCGGGAGCACAGATACGCAGTATTTT.

The chain carries TRBV11-3 and TRBJ2-1; weak D call: TRBD1 (6 bases). CDR3 length: 12 amino acids. The ends were cut back, 3 bases at V and 7 bases at J, with 7 bases in the middle. Germline CDR1 reads SGHNT; CDR2 reads YENEEA. DNA of the CDR3: TGTGCCAGCAGCTTCCAGGGGAATGAGCAGTTCTTC. This translates into CASSFQGNEQFF.

The CDR3 coding sequence is TGTGCCAGCAGTTGGGGCGATGAGCAGTTCTTC. Translated, it gives CASSWGDEQFF. The chain carries TRBV6-5 and TRBJ2-1; D perhaps matches TRBD1 (5 bases). Germline-derived CDR1 and CDR2 are MNHEY and SVGAGI. Trimming removed 4 bases at V and 8 bases at J, with 6 bases between. The CDR3 runs to 11 residues.

V usage is TRBV4-1 and J usage is TRBJ1-6; D not resolved. CDR1 and CDR2 from the germline V gene are MGHRA and YSYEKL. The CDR3 sequence is 17 residues long. Trimming pared 4 bases from V and 0 bases from J, leaving 13 bases between. The chain's CDR3 is CASSRATRSSYNSPLHF. CDR3 sequence (DNA): TGCGCCAGCAGCCGGGCGACCCGAAGCTCCTATAATTCACCCCTCCACTTT.

This chain connects TRBV23-1 to TRBJ2-1, with 15 positions matching TRBD2. TRBV23-1 is an ORF for which the function is uncertain. With 1 base clipped from V and 0 bases from J, the junction kept 10 bases outside the gene matches. The length of the CDR3 is 21 residues. CDR3 amino acids: CASSQFCPGLAGGLSYNEQFF. DNA of the CDR3: TGCGCCAGCAGTCAATTTTGCCCGGGACTAGCGGGAGGTCTCTCCTACAATGAGCAGTTCTTC.

The gene calls are TRBV28 and TRBJ1-3; 8 nucleotides line up with TRBD1. The CDR3 covers 18 residues. The J segment lost 0 bases and the V segment lost 2 bases, leaving 9 bases of the junction unmatched. CDR1 and CDR2 (germline): MDHEN, SYDVKM. CDR3 DNA: TGTGCCAGCAGTTTAGACAGGGGTTCCTCTAGCTCTGGAAACACCATATATTTT. Its protein is CASSLDRGSSSSGNTIYF. The variable domain in full, completed from reference TRBV28 and TRBJ1-3, reads DVKVTQSSRYLVKRTGEKVFLECVQDMDHENMFWYRQDPGLGLRLIYFSYDVKMKEKGDIPEGYSVSREKKERFSLILESASTNQTSMYLCASSLDRGSSSSGNTIYFGEGSWLTVV.

This chain connects TRBV14 to TRBJ2-1; 13 bases map to TRBD2. With 2 bases clipped from V and 7 bases from J, the junction kept 8 bases outside the gene matches. The CDR3 consists of 17 residues. Germline V gene data show CDR1 as SGHDN and CDR2 as FVKESK. CDR3 sequence reads: CASSQSRTSGSWNEQFF. The CDR3 nucleotides are TGTGCCAGCAGCCAATCAAGGACTAGCGGGAGTTGGAATGAGCAGTTCTTC.

The chain links TRBV28 to TRBJ1-5, with TRBD1 as a possible D gene (5 bases). V was clipped by 6 bases and J by 3 bases, with 15 bases between them. The CDR3 runs 15 residues. Germline lookup yields CDR1 MDHEN and CDR2 SYDVKM. The CDR3 DNA sequence: TGTGCCAGCAGCCGGGGCGGGGCCCACAATCAGCCCCAGCATTTT. It codes for CASSRGGAHNQPQHF.

J is TRBJ2-2 and V is TRBV5-1; D is perhaps TRBD1 (5 bases). This CDR3 contains 13 residues. V lost 6 bases, J lost 4 bases, and 10 bases lay in between. CDR1 SGHRS and CDR2 YFSETQ come from the germline V gene. The CDR3 reads CASKTGPTGELFF. CDR3 coding DNA: TGCGCCAGCAAAACAGGTCCCACCGGGGAGCTGTTTTTT.

V and J are TRBV20-1 and TRBJ1-6, with D hard to call. V gave up 6 bases and J gave up 5 bases, with 11 bases separating them. CDR1 is DFQATT and CDR2 is SNEGSKA in the germline V gene (reference sequence). This CDR3 comprises 13 residues. Here the CDR3 reads CSASPEDNSPLHF. The CDR3 region has the DNA TGCAGTGCAAGTCCGGAGGATAATTCACCCCTCCACTTT.

The chain uses TRBV28 and TRBJ2-3; a weak D match, TRBD2 (6 bases). The germline gives CDR1 MDHEN, CDR2 SYDVKM. Trimming shortened V by 5 bases and J by 2 bases, and 11 bases separated the two germline ends. The CDR3 sequence is 14 residues long. CDR3 bases: TGTGCCAGCAGTACTAGCAGGAACACAGATACGCAGTATTTT. Translation: CASSTSRNTDTQYF.

CDR3: CASSPASSPWTRGNEQFF. In DNA, the CDR3 is TGTGCCAGCAGCCCCGCATCTTCCCCTTGGACTCGTGGGAATGAGCAGTTCTTC. This chain links TRBV3-1 (or the pseudogene TRBV3-2) with TRBJ2-1; a weak D match, TRBD2 (5 bases). Germline CDR1 is LGHDT and CDR2 is YNNKEL (reference sequence). Trimming pared 4 bases from V and 7 bases from J, leaving 26 bases between. This CDR3 has 18 residues.

The CDR3 protein is CSALVKGDYEQYF. The CDR3 DNA sequence: TGCAGCGCCCTGGTGAAAGGGGACTACGAGCAGTACTTC. The V call is TRBV29-1, the J call TRBJ2-7, with D perhaps matching TRBD1 (5 bases). There are 13 residues in the CDR3. The germline gives CDR1 SQVTM, CDR2 ANQGSEA. With 7 bases removed from V and 3 bases from J, the gap between germline ends came to 16 bases.

The genes are TRBV5-5 and TRBJ1-6, with unresolved D. The CDR3 loop spans 16 amino acids. The germline gives CDR1 SGHKS, CDR2 YYEKEE (reference sequence). V was shortened by 0 bases and J by 7 bases, with 14 bases between the two germline ends. For the CDR3, the DNA is TGTGCCAGCAGCTTGGCCTCACCGACAATCAATTCACCCCTCCACTTT. Its protein product is CASSLASPTINSPLHF. Looking up the rest from reference TRBV5-5 and TRBJ1-6 gives the full variable domain: DAGVTQSPTHLIKTRGQQVTLRCSPISGHKSVSWYQQVLGQGPQFIFQYYEKEERGRGNFPDRFSARQFPNYSSELNVNALLLGDSALYLCASSLASPTINSPLHFGNGTRLTVT.

The chain joins TRBV29-1 to TRBJ2-7, with TRBD1 matching over 9 bases. CDR3 length equals 19 residues. CDR1 is SQVTM and CDR2 is ANQGSEA in the germline V gene. V shed 3 bases, J shed 5 bases, and the junction held 23 bases outside the gene matches. The CDR3 DNA follows: TGCAGCGTTGATTCTCGGAACAAGATTCTCGGGACAGGGCCCAACGAGCAGTACTTC. It is translated as CSVDSRNKILGTGPNEQYF.

V usage is TRBV7-3 and J usage is TRBJ2-3, with D perhaps TRBD2 (5 bases). Trimming pared 4 bases from V and 1 base from J, leaving 9 bases between. Germline V lookup: CDR1 SGHTA, CDR2 FQGTGA. This CDR3 contains 14 residues. The CDR3 protein is CASSSVGGTDTQYF. The CDR3 nucleotides read TGTGCCAGCAGCTCCGTCGGGGGCACAGATACGCAGTATTTT.

The chain is built from TRBV18 and TRBJ2-2, with 7 positions matching TRBD2. V lost 3 bases and J lost 4; bases outside the gene matches: 8. Germline V gives CDR1 KGHSH, CDR2 LQKENI. The CDR3 has 16 residues. The CDR3 here is CASSPSGGRSTGELFF. The CDR3, as DNA: TGTGCCAGCTCACCTTCTGGCGGGAGAAGCACCGGGGAGCTGTTTTTT.

In DNA, the CDR3 is TGTGCCAGCAGTCTCGTCGACAGTCGCACTGAAGCTTTCTTT. Its protein product is CASSLVDSRTEAFF. This rearrangement joins TRBV6-5 to TRBJ1-1; possible D gene TRBD1, 5 bases. V was shortened by 5 bases and J by 4 bases, with 14 bases between the two germline ends. Germline values: CDR1 MNHEY, CDR2 SVGAGI. This CDR3 is 14 amino acids long.

This chain links TRBV30 with TRBJ1-2; tentative D call: TRBD1 (5 bases). Trimming shortened V by 3 bases and J by 5 bases, and 16 bases separated the two germline ends. This CDR3 contains 14 residues. CDR1 is GTSNPN, CDR2 SVGIG, per germline (reference sequence). The CDR3: CAWRGLGRSYGYTF. The CDR3 nucleotides read TGTGCCTGGAGGGGACTCGGACGAAGTTATGGCTACACCTTC.

The chain combines TRBV5-4 with TRBJ2-7; the match to TRBD2 covers 16 bases. V trimming: 3 bases; J trimming: 5 bases; junction bases outside the gene matches: 5. The CDR3 loop spans 16 amino acids. Germline loops: CDR1 SGHNT, CDR2 YYREEE (reference sequence). The CDR3 nucleotides are TGTGCCAGCAGCTGGGGGACTAGCGGGAGGGCCGACGAGCAGTACTTC. Its protein is CASSWGTSGRADEQYF.

This sequence joins TRBV3-1 (or the pseudogene TRBV3-2) and TRBJ1-5, with 9 bases fitting TRBD1. The CDR3 loop spans 14 amino acids. Germline-derived CDR1 and CDR2 are LGHDT and YNNKEL (reference sequence). V dropped 3 bases and J dropped 6; count of bases not matched to a gene: 3. The CDR3 coding sequence is TGTGCCAGCAGCCACGGACAGGGGTCTCAGCCCCAGCATTTT. It codes for CASSHGQGSQPQHF.

This rearrangement joins TRBV24-1 to TRBJ2-2; 12 bases are a match to TRBD1. V dropped 5 bases and J dropped 6; count of bases not matched to a gene: 6. Germline V lookup: CDR1 KGHDR, CDR2 SFDVKD. This CDR3 comprises 16 residues. CDR3 nucleotide sequence: TGTGCCACCAGTGCGTCCGGGACAGGGGGCCCCGGGGAGCTGTTTTTT. This sequence encodes CATSASGTGGPGELFF.

V and J are TRBV5-6 and TRBJ1-1, with 10 bases fitting TRBD1. V shed 3 bases and J 5 bases; nucleotides not matched to a gene: 10. Germline assignment: CDR1 SGHDT and CDR2 YYEEEE. The CDR3 contains 16 residues. The CDR3: CASSWDRGRDLTEAFF. The CDR3 nucleotides are TGTGCCAGCAGCTGGGACAGGGGACGGGATCTAACTGAAGCTTTCTTT.

This chain links TRBV5-1 with TRBJ2-5; D perhaps matches TRBD1 (6 bases). V was trimmed by 5 bases and J by 2 bases, leaving 13 bases between them. The germline gives CDR1 SGHRS, CDR2 YFSETQ. The CDR3 extends over 14 amino acids. Here the CDR3 DNA reads TGCGCCAGCAGACCCAGGGGCGGACAAGAGACCCAGTACTTC. Translating gives CASRPRGGQETQYF.

The rearrangement uses TRBV6-8 and TRBJ2-7; D uncertain. The CDR3 consists of 14 residues. From germline, CDR1 is MNHGY and CDR2 SAAAGT. The V end was cut by 10 bases, the J end by 3 bases, with 19 bases between. As DNA, the CDR3 is TGTGCCAAGCGAGGAAATCTCGGTATCTACGAGCAGTACTTC. This gives the protein CAKRGNLGIYEQYF.

This clone appeared a few times. The genes are TRBV2 and TRBJ2-7, with 10 bases matching TRBD1. V lost 10 bases, J lost 3 bases, and 3 bases stayed unmatched. The germline V gene has CDR1 SNHLY and CDR2 FYNNEI. The CDR3 spans 12 residues. The CDR3 protein is CATRTGGYEQYF. CDR3 DNA sequence: TGTGCCACTCGGACAGGGGGCTACGAGCAGTACTTC.